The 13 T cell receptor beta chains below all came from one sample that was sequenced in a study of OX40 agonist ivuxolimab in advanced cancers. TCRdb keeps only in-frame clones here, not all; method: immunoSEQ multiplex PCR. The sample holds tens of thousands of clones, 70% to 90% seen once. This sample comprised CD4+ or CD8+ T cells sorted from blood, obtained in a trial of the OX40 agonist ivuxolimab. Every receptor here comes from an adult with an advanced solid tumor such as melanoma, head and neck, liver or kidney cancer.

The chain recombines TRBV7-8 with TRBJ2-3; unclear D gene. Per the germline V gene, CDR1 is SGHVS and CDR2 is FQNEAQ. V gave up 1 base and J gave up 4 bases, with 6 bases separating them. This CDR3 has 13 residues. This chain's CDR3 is CASSLGVSDTQYF. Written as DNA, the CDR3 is TGTGCCAGCAGCTTAGGGGTTTCAGATACGCAGTATTTT.

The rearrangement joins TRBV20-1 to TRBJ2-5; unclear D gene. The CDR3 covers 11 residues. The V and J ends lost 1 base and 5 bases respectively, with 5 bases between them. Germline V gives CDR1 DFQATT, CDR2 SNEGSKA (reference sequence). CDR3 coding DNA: TGCAGTGCTAGAGGGGCGGAGACCCAGTACTTC. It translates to CSARGAETQYF.

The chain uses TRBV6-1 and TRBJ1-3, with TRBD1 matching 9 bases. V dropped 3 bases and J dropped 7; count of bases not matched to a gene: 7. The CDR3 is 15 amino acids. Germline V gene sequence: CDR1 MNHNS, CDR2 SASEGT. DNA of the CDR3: TGTGCCAGCAGTGATACTGGACAGGGGTTTAACACCATATATTTT. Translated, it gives CASSDTGQGFNTIYF.

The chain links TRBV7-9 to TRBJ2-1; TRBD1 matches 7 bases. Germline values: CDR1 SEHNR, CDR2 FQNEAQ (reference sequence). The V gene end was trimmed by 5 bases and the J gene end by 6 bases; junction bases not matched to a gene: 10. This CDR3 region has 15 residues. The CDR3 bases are TGTGCCAGCAGCCGTTCGGACAGGTATATCAATGAGCAGTTCTTC. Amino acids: CASSRSDRYINEQFF.

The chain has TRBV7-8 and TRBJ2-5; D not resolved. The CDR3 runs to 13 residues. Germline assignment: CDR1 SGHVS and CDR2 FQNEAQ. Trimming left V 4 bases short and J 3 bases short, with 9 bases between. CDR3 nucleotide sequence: TGTGCCAGCAGCTCCAGCCATGAAGAGACCCAGTACTTC. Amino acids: CASSSSHEETQYF.

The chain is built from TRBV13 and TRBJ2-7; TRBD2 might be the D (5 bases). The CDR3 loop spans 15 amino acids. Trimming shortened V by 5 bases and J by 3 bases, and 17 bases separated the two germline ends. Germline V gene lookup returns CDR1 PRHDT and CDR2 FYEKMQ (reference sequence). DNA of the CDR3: TGTGCCAGCAGCCAACGGACTGGAAACTACTACGAGCAGTACTTC. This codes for CASSQRTGNYYEQYF.

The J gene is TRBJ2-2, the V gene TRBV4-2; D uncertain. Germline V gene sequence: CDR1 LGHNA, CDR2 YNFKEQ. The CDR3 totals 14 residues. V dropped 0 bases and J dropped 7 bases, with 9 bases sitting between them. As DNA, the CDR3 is TGTGCCAGCAGCCAAGAGTGGGTGTACGGGGAGCTGTTTTTT. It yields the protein CASSQEWVYGELFF.

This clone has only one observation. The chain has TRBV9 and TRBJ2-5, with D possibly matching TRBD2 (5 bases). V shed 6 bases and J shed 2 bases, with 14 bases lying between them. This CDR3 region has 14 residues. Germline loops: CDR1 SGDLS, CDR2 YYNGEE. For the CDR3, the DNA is TGTGCCAGCAATTCACTAGGCTATCAAGAGACCCAGTACTTC. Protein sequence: CASNSLGYQETQYF. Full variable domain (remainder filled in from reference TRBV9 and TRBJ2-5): DSGVTQTPKHLITATGQRVTLRCSPRSGDLSVYWYQQSLDQGLQFLIQYYNGEERAKGNILERFSAQQFPDLHSELNLSSLELGDSALYFCASNSLGYQETQYFGPGTRLLVL.

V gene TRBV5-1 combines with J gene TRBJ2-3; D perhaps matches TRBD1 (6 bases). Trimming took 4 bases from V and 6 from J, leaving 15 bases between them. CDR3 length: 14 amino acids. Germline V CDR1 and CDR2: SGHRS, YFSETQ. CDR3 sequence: CASSEGHLPDTQYF. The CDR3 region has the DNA TGCGCCAGCAGCGAGGGACACCTTCCGGATACGCAGTATTTT.

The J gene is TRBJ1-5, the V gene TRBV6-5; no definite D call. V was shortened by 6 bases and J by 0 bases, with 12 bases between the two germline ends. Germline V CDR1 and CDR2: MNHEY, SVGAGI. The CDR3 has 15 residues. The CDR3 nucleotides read TGTGCCAGCAGATTGGACGGCTCTAGCAATCAGCCCCAGCATTTT. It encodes CASRLDGSSNQPQHF.

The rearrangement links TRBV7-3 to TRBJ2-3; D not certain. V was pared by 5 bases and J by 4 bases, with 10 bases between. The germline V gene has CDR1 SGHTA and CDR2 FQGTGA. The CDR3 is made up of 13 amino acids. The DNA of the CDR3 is TGTGCCAGCAGCCCAAGGGTGGCAGATACGCAGTATTTT. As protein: CASSPRVADTQYF.

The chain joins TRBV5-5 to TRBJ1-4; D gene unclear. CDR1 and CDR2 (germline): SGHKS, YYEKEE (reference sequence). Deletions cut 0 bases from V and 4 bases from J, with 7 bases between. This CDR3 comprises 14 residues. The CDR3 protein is CASSLGAFNEKLFF. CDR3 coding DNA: TGTGCCAGCAGCTTGGGAGCGTTTAATGAAAAACTGTTTTTT.

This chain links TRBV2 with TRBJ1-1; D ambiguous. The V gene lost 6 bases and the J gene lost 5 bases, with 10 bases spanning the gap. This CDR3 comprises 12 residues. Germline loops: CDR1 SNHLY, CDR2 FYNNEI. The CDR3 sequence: CASRPSGTEAFF. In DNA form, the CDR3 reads TGTGCCAGCAGACCCAGCGGGACTGAAGCTTTCTTT.